This TCR beta chain was profiled in a study of T cells expressing NK-cell markers. Notes on the study in general: There were a few donors in whom these clonotypes also led the CD3+CD56-NKG2C+ fraction.

Notes on this clonotype: Its antigen is unknown.

TCRdb re-called the 5' RACE reads and shows each CDR3 protein once, DNA omitted. This sample's clone table lists 450,000 to 600,000 distinct CDR3 sequences. Germline lookup yields CDR1 SQVTM and CDR2 ANQGSEA. CDR3 size: 13 residues. The sequenced sample consisted of blood T cells: a sorted CD56 or NKG2C T cell subset, CD4+ or CD8+ T cells, or bulk PBMC T cells (not recorded which). This TCR came from a man between 18 and 29 years old in good health. The chain has TRBV29-1 and TRBJ2-1; TCRdb designates TRBD1, a call that cannot be tested without DNA. Here the CDR3 reads CSARQGVYNEQFF.